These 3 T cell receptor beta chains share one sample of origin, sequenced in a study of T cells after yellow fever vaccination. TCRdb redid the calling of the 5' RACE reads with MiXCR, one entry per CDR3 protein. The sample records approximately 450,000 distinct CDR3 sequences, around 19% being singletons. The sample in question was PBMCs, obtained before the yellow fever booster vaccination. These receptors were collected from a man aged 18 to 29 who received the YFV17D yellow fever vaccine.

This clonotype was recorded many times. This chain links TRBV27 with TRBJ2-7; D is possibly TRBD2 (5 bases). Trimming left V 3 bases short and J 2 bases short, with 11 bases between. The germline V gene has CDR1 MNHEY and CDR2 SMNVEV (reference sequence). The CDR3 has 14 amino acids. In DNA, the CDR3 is TGTGCCAGCAGTTTCAGCGGAGGCGCCTACGAGCAGTACTTC. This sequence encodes CASSFSGGAYEQYF.

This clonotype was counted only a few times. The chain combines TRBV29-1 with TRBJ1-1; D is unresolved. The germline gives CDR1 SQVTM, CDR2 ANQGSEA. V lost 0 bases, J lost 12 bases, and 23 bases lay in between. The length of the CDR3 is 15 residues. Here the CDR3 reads CSVEDDVLLLQMTFF. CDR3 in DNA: TGCAGCGTTGAAGATGACGTGCTTTTGCTCCAGATGACTTTCTTT.

For the CDR3, the DNA is TGTGCCACCAGCGGCCCCGCGGGACTCGACAATGAGCAGTTCTTC. Amino acids: CATSGPAGLDNEQFF. The chain couples TRBV15 to TRBJ2-1; tentative D call: TRBD2 (6 bases). The V gene's germline CDR1 is LNHNV and CDR2 YYDKDF (reference sequence). The ends were cut back, 5 bases at V and 5 bases at J, with 16 bases in the middle. The CDR3 is made up of 15 amino acids.